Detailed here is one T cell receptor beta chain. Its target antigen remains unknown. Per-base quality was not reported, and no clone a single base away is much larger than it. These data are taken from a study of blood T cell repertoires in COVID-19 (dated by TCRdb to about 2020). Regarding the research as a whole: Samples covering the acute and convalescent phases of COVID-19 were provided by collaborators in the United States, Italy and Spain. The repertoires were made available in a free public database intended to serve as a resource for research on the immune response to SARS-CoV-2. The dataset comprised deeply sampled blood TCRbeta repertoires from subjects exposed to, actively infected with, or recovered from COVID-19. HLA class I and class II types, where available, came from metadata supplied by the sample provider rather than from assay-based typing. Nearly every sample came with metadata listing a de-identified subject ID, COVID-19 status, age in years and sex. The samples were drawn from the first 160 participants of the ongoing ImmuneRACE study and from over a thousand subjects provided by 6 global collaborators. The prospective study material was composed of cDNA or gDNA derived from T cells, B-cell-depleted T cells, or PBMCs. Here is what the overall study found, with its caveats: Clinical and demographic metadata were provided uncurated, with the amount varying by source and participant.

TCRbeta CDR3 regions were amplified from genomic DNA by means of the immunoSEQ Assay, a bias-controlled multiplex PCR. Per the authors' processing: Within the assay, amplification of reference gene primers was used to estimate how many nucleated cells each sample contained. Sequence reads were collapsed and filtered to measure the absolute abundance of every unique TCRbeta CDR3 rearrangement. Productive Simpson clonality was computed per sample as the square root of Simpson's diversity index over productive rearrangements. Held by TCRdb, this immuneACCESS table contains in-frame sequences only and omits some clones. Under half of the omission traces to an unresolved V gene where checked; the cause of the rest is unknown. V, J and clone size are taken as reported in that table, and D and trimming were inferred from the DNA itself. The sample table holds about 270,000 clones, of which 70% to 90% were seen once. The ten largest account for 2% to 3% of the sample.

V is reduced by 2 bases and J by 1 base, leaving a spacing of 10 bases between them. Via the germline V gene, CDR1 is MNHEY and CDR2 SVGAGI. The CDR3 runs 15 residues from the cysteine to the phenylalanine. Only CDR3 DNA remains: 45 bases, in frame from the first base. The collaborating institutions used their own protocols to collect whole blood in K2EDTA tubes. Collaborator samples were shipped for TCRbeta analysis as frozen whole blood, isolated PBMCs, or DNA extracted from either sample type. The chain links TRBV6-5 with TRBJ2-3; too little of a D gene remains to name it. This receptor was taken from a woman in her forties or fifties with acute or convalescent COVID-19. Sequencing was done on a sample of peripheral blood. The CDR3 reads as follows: CASSYMAARTDTQYF. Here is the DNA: TGTGCCAGCAGTTACATGGCGGCCCGCACAGATACGCAGTATTTT.